This T cell receptor beta chain was profiled in a study of shared clonotypes between healthy human individuals. Produced via immunoSEQ multiplex PCR; TCRdb's table is partial and in-frame only. In the table there are about 2.1 million clones, around 93% of which are singletons. Trimming removed 5 bases at V and 12 bases at J, with 14 bases between. The germline gives CDR1 MDHEN, CDR2 SYDVKM. The CDR3 contains 12 residues. Only CD45RO-negative cells positively selected for CCR7 counted as naive CD8 cells, so terminally differentiated effector memory CD45RA+ cells were excluded. The source is a man aged 18-30 years in good health. Some clones in this sample may be carry-over from other donors' samples. The chain employs TRBV28 and TRBJ2-1, with D perhaps matching TRBD2 (5 bases). The sequencing sample was made of naive CD8+ T cells from PBMCs. CDR3 coding DNA: TGTGCCAGCAGTACCCGGCCCAGCGGGCAGTTCTTC. Translation: CASSTRPSGQFF. Supplemented by reference TRBV28 and TRBJ2-1, the full variable domain reads DVKVTQSSRYLVKRTGEKVFLECVQDMDHENMFWYRQDPGLGLRLIYFSYDVKMKEKGDIPEGYSVSREKKERFSLILESASTNQTSMYLCASSTRPSGQFFGPGTRLTVL.